The 6 T cell receptor beta chains below come from one sample, sequenced in a study of blood T cell repertoires in COVID-19. TCRdb's table, derived via immunoSEQ multiplex PCR, lists solely in-frame clones and lacks some. Of approximately 170,000 clones listed, about 80% are singletons. The specimen was peripheral blood. These receptors all stem from a human donor with acute or convalescent COVID-19. The donor label of this sample is uncertain.

This clone came up once. This chain connects TRBV5-1 to TRBJ2-3, with TRBD1 matching over 9 bases. The V gene's germline CDR1 is SGHRS and CDR2 YFSETQ. The CDR3 is made up of 15 amino acids. Trimming removed 4 bases from V and 2 bases from J; junction bases left unmatched: 5. DNA for the CDR3: TGCGCCAGCAGCGGACAGGGGCACCCCACAGATACGCAGTATTTT. It codes for CASSGQGHPTDTQYF. Full variable domain (remainder filled in from reference TRBV5-1 and TRBJ2-3): KAGVTQTPRYLIKTRGQQVTLSCSPISGHRSVSWYQQTPGQGLQFLFEYFSETQRNKGNFPGRFSGRQFSNSRSEMNVSTLELGDSALYLCASSGQGHPTDTQYFGPGTRLTVL.

The rearrangement uses TRBV5-1 and TRBJ2-7; weak D call: TRBD1 (5 bases). The CDR3 totals 14 residues. CDR1 and CDR2 (germline): SGHRS, YFSETQ. Trimming took off 2 bases at V and 4 bases at J, with 13 bases between the two ends. The CDR3 here is CASSLNGAQYEQYF. The CDR3, as DNA: TGCGCCAGCAGCTTAAATGGGGCTCAGTACGAGCAGTACTTC. The full variable domain, completed using reference TRBV5-1 and TRBJ2-7, is KAGVTQTPRYLIKTRGQQVTLSCSPISGHRSVSWYQQTPGQGLQFLFEYFSETQRNKGNFPGRFSGRQFSNSRSEMNVSTLELGDSALYLCASSLNGAQYEQYFGPGTRLTVT.

The genes are TRBV5-1 and TRBJ1-5; weak D call: TRBD1 (6 bases). Germline CDR1 reads SGHRS; CDR2 reads YFSETQ. Trimming cost V 1 base and J 1 base, with 9 bases left between them. This CDR3 has 15 amino acids. The CDR3 sequence is CASSLMGASNQPQHF. CDR3 in DNA: TGCGCCAGCAGCTTGATGGGGGCCAGCAATCAGCCCCAGCATTTT.

The chain recombines TRBV27 with TRBJ1-6, with 10 bases lining up with TRBD1. The CDR3 runs to 15 residues. CDR1 and CDR2 from the germline V gene are MNHEY and SMNVEV (reference sequence). V shed 5 bases, J shed 6 bases, and the junction held 4 bases outside the gene matches. For the CDR3, the DNA is TGTGCCAGCAGTCCCCGGGACAGGGGTAATTCACCCCTCCACTTT. Residues: CASSPRDRGNSPLHF.

The chain has TRBV5-1 and TRBJ1-1, with D unresolved. The CDR3 covers 14 residues. The germline V gene encodes CDR1 SGHRS and CDR2 YFSETQ. Trimming removed 0 bases at V and 1 base at J, with 7 bases between. CDR3 sequence: CASSLDRSNTEAFF. As DNA, the CDR3 is TGCGCCAGCAGCTTGGACAGATCGAACACTGAAGCTTTCTTT.

The J gene is TRBJ2-7, the V gene TRBV6-5; 8 positions match TRBD1. J gave up 7 bases and V 6 bases, and 2 bases lay outside the gene matches. The CDR3 covers 11 residues. In germline, CDR1 is MNHEY, CDR2 SVGAGI. The CDR3 here is CASRTGDEQYF. As DNA, the CDR3 is TGTGCCAGCAGGACAGGGGATGAGCAGTACTTC.